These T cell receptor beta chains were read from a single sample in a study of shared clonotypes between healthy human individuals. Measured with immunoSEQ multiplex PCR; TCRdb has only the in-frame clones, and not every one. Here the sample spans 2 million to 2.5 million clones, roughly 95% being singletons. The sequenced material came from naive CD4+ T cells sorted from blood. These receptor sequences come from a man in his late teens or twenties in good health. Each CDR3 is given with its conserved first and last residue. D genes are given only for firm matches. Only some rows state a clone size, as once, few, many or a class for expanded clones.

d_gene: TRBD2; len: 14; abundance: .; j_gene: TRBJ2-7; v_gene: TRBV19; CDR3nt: TGTGCCAGTAGGGCTAGCGGGACCCCCTACGAGCAGTACTTC; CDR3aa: CASRASGTPYEQYF
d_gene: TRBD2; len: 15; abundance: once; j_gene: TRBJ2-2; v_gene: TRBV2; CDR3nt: TGTGCCAGCAGTGTAGCGGGAACGAACACCGGGGAGCTGTTTTTT; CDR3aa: CASSVAGTNTGELFF
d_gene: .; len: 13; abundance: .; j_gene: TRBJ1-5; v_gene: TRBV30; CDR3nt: TGTGCCTGGAGTACAAGGGGAAATCAGCCCCAGCATTTT; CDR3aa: CAWSTRGNQPQHF
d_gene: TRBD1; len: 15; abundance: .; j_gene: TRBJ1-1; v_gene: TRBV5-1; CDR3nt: TGCGCCAGCAGCTCAACTGGGACAGACTACCGAGGAGCTTTCTTT; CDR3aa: CASSSTGTDYRGAFF
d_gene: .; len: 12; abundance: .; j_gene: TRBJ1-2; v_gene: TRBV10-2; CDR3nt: TGCGCCAGCAGTGATGGGACGAAAGGCTACACCTTC; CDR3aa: CASSDGTKGYTF
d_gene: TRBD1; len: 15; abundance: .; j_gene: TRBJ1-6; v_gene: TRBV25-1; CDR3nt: TGTGCCAGCAGTGGAGACAGGGGCTATAATTCACCCCTCCACTTT; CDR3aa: CASSGDRGYNSPLHF
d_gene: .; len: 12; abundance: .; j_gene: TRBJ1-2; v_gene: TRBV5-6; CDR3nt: TGTGCCAGCAGGTCAGGGGCGCGGGGCTACACCTTC; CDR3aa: CASRSGARGYTF
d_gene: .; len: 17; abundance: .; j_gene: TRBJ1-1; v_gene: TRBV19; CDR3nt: TGTGCCAGTAGTAGACTCCCTGGGCCAACTATGAACACTGAAGCTTTCTTT; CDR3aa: CASSRLPGPTMNTEAFF
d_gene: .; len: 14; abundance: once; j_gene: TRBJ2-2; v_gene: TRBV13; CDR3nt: TGTGCCAGCAGCTTATTGGTGGACACCGGGGAGCTGTTTTTT; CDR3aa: CASSLLVDTGELFF
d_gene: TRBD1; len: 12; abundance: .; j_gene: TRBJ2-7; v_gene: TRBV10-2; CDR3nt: TGCGCCAGTGATACAGGGGGGCACGAGCAGTACTTC; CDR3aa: CASDTGGHEQYF
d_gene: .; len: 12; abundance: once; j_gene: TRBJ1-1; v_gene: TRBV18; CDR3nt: TGTGCCAGCTCACCCAGGCAGGTCGAAGCTTTCTTT; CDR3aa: CASSPRQVEAFF
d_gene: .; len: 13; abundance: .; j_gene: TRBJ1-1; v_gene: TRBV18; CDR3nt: TGTGCCAGCTCTCCTCAAATGAACACTGAAGCTTTCTTT; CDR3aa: CASSPQMNTEAFF
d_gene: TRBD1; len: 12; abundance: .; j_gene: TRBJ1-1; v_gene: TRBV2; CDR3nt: TGTGCCAGCAGTTATACAGGGGGGAACGCTTTCTTT; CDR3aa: CASSYTGGNAFF
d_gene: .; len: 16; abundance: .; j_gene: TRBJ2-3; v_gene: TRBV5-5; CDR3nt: TGTGCCAGCAGCTTGGGAGGGGTATTTGGGACAGATACGCAGTATTTT; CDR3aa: CASSLGGVFGTDTQYF
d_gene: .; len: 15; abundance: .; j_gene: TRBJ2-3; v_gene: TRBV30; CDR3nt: TGTGCCTGGAACCGCGCGGCAGGCTCCACAGATACGCAGTATTTT; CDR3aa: CAWNRAAGSTDTQYF
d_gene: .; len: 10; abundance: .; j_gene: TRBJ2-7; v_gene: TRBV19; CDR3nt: TGTGCCAGTAGGCTCTACGAGCAGTACTTC; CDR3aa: CASRLYEQYF
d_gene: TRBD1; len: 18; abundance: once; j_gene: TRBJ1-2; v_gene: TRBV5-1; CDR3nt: TGCGCCAGCAGCTTGGTCGGGGGACAGGGGGCGCAACGGGATGGCTACACCTTC; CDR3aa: CASSLVGGQGAQRDGYTF
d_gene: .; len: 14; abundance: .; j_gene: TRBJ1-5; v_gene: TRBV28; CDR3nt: TGTGCCAGCAGTTCAACACCTGATATATGGCCCCAGCATTTT; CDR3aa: CASSSTPDIWPQHF
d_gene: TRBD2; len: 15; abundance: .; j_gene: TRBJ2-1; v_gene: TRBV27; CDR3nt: TGTGCCAGCACCCGACTAGCGGGAGGGATTACTGAGCAGTTCTTC; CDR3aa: CASTRLAGGITEQFF
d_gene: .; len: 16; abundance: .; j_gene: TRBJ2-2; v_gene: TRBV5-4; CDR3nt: TGTGCCAGCAGCCAGGTTAGGGCAGGAAACACCGGGGAGCTGTTTTTT; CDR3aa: CASSQVRAGNTGELFF
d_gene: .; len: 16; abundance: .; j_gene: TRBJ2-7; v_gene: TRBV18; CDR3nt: TGTGCCAGCTCACCCGGGGGGCAAGCTAAGGGCCTAGAGCAGTACTTC; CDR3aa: CASSPGGQAKGLEQYF
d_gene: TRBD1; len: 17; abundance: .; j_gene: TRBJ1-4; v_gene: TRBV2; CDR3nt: TGTGCCAGCAGTTTCGACAGGGGCCCAGCAACTAATGAAAAACTGTTTTTT; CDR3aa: CASSFDRGPATNEKLFF
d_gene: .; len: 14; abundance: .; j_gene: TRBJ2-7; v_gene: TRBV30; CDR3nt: TGTGCCTGGAGTGTGCGGGGGCTCGCCTACGAGCAGTACTTC; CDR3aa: CAWSVRGLAYEQYF
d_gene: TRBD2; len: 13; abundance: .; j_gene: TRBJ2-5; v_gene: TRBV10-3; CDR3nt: TGTGCCACCCAAGCGGGAGTAGTGGAGACCCAGTACTTC; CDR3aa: CATQAGVVETQYF
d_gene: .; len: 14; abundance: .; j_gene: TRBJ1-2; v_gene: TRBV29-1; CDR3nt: TGCAGCGTTGAACAGGTGGGCCGCTTTGGAGGCTACACCTTC; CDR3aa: CSVEQVGRFGGYTF
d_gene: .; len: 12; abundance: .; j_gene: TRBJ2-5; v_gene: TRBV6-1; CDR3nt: TGTGCCAGCCAGGGTTATCAGGAGACCCAGTACTTC; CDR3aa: CASQGYQETQYF
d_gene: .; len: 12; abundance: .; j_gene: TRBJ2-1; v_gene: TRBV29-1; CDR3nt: TGCAGCGTTGGGGCGGGAAACCATGAGCAGTTCTTC; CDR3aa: CSVGAGNHEQFF
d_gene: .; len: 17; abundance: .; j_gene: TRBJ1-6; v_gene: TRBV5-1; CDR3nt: TGCGCCAGCAGTGAGGGACAAACGAGCTCCTATAATTCACCCCTCCACTTT; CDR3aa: CASSEGQTSSYNSPLHF
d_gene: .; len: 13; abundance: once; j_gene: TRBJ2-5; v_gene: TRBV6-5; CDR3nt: TGTGCCAGCAGACCCCTGGGGTGGGAGACCCAGTACTTC; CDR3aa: CASRPLGWETQYF
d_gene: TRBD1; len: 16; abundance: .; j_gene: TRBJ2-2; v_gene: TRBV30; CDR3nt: TGTGCCTGGAGTGTGGGGCCCGGGACAGCCTCCAAGGGGCTGTTTTTT; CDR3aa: CAWSVGPGTASKGLFF
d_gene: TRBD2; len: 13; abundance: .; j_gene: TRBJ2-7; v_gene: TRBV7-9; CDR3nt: TGTGCCAGCGGAGCGGGGGGAACCTACGAGCAGTACTTC; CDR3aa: CASGAGGTYEQYF
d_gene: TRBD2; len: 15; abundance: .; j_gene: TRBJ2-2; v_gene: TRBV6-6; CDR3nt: TGTGCCAGCAGTTACGGTGGGCGGGAGAGAGGGGAGCTGTTTTTT; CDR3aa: CASSYGGRERGELFF
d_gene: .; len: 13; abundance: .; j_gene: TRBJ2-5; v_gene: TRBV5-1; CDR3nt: TGCGCCAGCAGCTTCCCAGCGGAAGAGACCCAGTACTTC; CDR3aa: CASSFPAEETQYF
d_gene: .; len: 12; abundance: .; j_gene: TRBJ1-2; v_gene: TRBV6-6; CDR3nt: TGTGCCAGCACCAGGGTTGGGTATGGCTACACCTTC; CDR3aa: CASTRVGYGYTF
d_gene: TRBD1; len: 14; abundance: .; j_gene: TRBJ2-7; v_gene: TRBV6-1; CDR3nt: TGTGCCAGCAGAAGGACAGGGGTTGTGTACGAGCAGTACTTC; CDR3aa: CASRRTGVVYEQYF
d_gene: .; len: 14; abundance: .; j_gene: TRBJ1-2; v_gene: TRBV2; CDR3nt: TGTGCCAGCAGTGAACTGGGGCAGGGTATGCGATACACCTTC; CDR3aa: CASSELGQGMRYTF
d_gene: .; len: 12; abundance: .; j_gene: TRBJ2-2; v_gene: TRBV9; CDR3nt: TGTGCCAGCAGCGTTAACACCGGGGAGCTGTTTTTT; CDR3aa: CASSVNTGELFF
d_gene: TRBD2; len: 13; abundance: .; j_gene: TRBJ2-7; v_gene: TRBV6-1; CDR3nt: TGTGCCAGCAGTGTAAGACTAGCGGACGAGCAGTACTTC; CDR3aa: CASSVRLADEQYF
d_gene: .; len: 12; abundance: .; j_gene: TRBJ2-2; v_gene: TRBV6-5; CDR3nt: TGTGCCAGCAGTAGACTAACCGGGGAGCTGTTTTTT; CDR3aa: CASSRLTGELFF
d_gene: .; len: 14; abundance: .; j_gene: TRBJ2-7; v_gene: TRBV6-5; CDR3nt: TGTGCCAGCAGTTCAGGGGGGGGCTACAACGAGCAGTACTTC; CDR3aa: CASSSGGGYNEQYF
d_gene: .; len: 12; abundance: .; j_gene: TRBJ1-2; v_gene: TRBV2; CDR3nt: TGTGCCAGCAGTGAATCCGGCCGTGGCTACACCTTC; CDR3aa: CASSESGRGYTF
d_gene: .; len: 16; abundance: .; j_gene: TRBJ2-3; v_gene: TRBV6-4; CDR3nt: TGTGCCAGCAGTGACTCAGAGCGGGTACACACAGATACGCAGTATTTT; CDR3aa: CASSDSERVHTDTQYF
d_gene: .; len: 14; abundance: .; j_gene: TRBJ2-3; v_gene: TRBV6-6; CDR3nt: TGTGCCAGCAGTTACTCGCCCCCCCCAGATACGCAGTATTTT; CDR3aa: CASSYSPPPDTQYF
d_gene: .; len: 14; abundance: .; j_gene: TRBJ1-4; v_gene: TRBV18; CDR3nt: TGTGCCAGCACGGGGCAAACAACTAATGAAAAACTGTTTTTT; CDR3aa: CASTGQTTNEKLFF
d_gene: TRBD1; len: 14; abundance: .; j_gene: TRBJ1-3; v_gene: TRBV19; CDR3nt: TGTGCCAGTAAGGAGGGGGCCTCTGGAAACACCATATATTTT; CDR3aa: CASKEGASGNTIYF
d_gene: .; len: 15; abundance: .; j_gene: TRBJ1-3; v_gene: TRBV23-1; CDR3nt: TGCGCCAGCACGGACCGTGGGGGAAAGGGAGCCACCATATATTTT; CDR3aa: CASTDRGGKGATIYF
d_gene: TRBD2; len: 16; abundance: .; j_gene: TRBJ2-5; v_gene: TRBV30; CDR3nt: TGTGCCTGGAGGGGAAGACTAGCGGGGGGGCAAGAGACCCAGTACTTC; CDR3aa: CAWRGRLAGGQETQYF
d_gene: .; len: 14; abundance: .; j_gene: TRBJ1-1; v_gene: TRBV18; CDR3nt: TGTGCCAGCTCACCAGGGGGGTCGGGCACTGAAGCTTTCTTT; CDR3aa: CASSPGGSGTEAFF
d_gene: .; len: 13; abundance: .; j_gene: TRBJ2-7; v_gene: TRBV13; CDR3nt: TGTGCCAGCAGCTTCGGAAATACCTACGAGCAGTACTTC; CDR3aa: CASSFGNTYEQYF
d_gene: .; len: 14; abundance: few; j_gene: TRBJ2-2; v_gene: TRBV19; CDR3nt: TGTGCCAGTAGTATTGACTTGGGAACCGGGGAGCTGTTTTTT; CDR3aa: CASSIDLGTGELFF
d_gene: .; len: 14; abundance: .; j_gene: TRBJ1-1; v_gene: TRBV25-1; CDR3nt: TGTGCCAGCAGCGCGTTGGGGGGTAAAACTGAAGCTTTCTTT; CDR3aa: CASSALGGKTEAFF
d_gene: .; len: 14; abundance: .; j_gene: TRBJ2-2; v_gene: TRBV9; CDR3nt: TGTGCCAGCAGGAACAGCCTGAACACCGGGGAGCTGTTTTTT; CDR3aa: CASRNSLNTGELFF
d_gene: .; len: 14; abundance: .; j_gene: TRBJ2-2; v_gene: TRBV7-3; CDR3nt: TGTGCCAGCAGCTTAATCCCCGGCACCGGGGAGCTGTTTTTT; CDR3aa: CASSLIPGTGELFF
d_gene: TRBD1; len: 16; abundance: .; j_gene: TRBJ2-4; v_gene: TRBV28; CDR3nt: TGTGCCAGCAGTCCCCCGGACAGGGCTGCCAAAAACATTCAGTACTTC; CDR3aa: CASSPPDRAAKNIQYF
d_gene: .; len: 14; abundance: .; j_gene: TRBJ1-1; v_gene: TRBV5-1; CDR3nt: TGCGCCAGCAGTGGGGTTGCAACTTGGACTGAAGCTTTCTTT; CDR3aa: CASSGVATWTEAFF
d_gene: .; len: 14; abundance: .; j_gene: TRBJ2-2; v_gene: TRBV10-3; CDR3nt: TGTGCCATCAGTGTTGAGGCGAACACCGGGGAGCTGTTTTTT; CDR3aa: CAISVEANTGELFF
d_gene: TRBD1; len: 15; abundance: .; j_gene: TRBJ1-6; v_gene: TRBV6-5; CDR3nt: TGTGCCAGCAGTTACGGGACAGGGGGGAGATCACCCCTCCACTTT; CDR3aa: CASSYGTGGRSPLHF
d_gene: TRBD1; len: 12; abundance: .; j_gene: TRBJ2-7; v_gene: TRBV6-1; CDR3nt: TGTGCCAGCTCCGGACAGGGATACGAGCAGTACTTC; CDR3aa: CASSGQGYEQYF
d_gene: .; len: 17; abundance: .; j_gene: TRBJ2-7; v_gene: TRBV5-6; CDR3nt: TGTGCCAGCACCACACGGGACCTGCGAGCAAGCTCCTACGAGCAGTACTTC; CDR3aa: CASTTRDLRASSYEQYF
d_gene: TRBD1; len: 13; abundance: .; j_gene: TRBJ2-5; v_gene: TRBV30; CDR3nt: TGTGCCTGGGGACAGGGGGCGAAAGAGACCCAGTACTTC; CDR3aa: CAWGQGAKETQYF